This TCR beta chain was recorded in a study of OX40 agonist ivuxolimab in advanced cancers. Study overall: The mean age was roughly 60 years, ranging from 23 to 79, with less than 90% of participants male. Checkpoint inhibitors had been given previously to 35% to 50% of patients.

Study-level results: At 0.1 to 3.0 mg/kg, CD4+ and CD8+ blood T cells expanded clonally by week 6.

This table comes from immunoSEQ multiplex PCR, and its TCRdb copy is limited to in-frame clones, with some not included. The sample comprises 95,000 to 150,000 clones, 93% of which are singletons, and about 0.14% rests with the top ten. Sampled blood was obtained at baseline, cycle 4 day 1, and cycle 7 day 1. As to this clone: Its antigen is unidentified.

V lost 2 bases to trimming and J lost 2 bases, with 6 bases between them. Germline values: CDR1 SGHRS, CDR2 YFSETQ. This CDR3 has 13 amino acids. The sequencing used CD4+ or CD8+ T cells sorted from blood, collected in a trial of the OX40 agonist ivuxolimab. The sequence was obtained from an adult with an advanced solid tumor such as melanoma, head and neck, liver or kidney cancer. The rearrangement joins TRBV5-1 to TRBJ2-3, with D unclear. CDR3 coding DNA: TGCGCCAGCAGCTTAGGCTTCACAGATACGCAGTATTTT. Translated: CASSLGFTDTQYF.